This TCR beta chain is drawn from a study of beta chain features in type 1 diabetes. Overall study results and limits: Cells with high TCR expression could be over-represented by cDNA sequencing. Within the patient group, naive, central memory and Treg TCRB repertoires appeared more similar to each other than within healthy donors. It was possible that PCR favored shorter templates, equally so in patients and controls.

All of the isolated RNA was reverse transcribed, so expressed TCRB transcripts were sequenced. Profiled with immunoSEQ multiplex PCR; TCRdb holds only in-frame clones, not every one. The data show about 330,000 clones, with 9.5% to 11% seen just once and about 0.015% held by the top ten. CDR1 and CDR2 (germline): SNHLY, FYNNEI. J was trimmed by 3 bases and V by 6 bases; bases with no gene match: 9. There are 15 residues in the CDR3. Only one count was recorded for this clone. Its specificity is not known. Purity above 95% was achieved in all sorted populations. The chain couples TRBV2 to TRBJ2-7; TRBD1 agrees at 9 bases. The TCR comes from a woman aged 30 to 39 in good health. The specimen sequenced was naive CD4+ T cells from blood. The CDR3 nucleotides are TGTGCCAGCAGGCCGAGGACAGGGGTCAACTACGAGCAGTACTTC. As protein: CASRPRTGVNYEQYF. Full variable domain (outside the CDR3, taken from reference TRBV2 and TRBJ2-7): EPEVTQTPSHQVTQMGQEVILRCVPISNHLYFYWYRQILGQKVEFLVSFYNNEISEKSEIFDDQFSVERPDGSNFTLKIRSTKLEDSAMYFCASRPRTGVNYEQYFGPGTRLTVT.